The rows below give T cell receptor beta chains drawn from one sample of a study of T cell changes during pregnancy in multiple sclerosis. Profiled with immunoSEQ multiplex PCR; TCRdb holds only in-frame clones, not every one. The data contain nearly 40,000 clones, approximately 90% of them seen just once; the ten biggest clones take up less than 0.8%. The source material was CD4+ T cells from peripheral blood mononuclear cells, sampled before pregnancy. The receptors come from a female donor with multiple sclerosis, enrolled in a pregnancy study. CDR3s include the opening cysteine and the closing phenylalanine or tryptophan. The order of the fields is J gene, V gene, clone size, D gene, CDR3 protein, CDR3 DNA. D genes are given only for firm matches. Clone size, where shown, is once, few, many, or a class for clones that have expanded.

J gene: TRBJ1-1; V gene: TRBV6-6; clone size: .; D gene: .; CDR3 protein: CASSYSSGINTEAFF; CDR3 DNA: TGTGCCAGCAGTTACTCCTCAGGGATAAACACTGAAGCTTTCTTT
J gene: TRBJ1-4; V gene: TRBV5-5; clone size: .; D gene: TRBD1; CDR3 protein: CASSQPGATGGINEKLFF; CDR3 DNA: TGTGCCAGCAGTCAACCGGGAGCCACAGGGGGGATTAATGAAAAACTGTTTTTT
J gene: TRBJ2-7; V gene: TRBV27; clone size: .; D gene: .; CDR3 protein: CASSSSHRGYEQYF; CDR3 DNA: TGTGCCAGCAGTTCGAGCCATAGGGGCTACGAGCAGTACTTC
J gene: TRBJ2-7; V gene: TRBV5-1; clone size: .; D gene: .; CDR3 protein: CASSLAGSGYEQYF; CDR3 DNA: TGCGCCAGCAGCTTGGCAGGTTCGGGATACGAGCAGTACTTC
J gene: TRBJ1-1; V gene: TRBV5-1; clone size: .; D gene: TRBD1; CDR3 protein: CASSLGQGHSTEAFF; CDR3 DNA: TGCGCCAGCAGCTTGGGACAGGGTCACAGCACTGAAGCTTTCTTT
J gene: TRBJ2-7; V gene: TRBV11-2; clone size: .; D gene: TRBD1; CDR3 protein: CASSPSTGGFEQYF; CDR3 DNA: TGTGCCAGCAGCCCCTCGACAGGGGGCTTTGAGCAGTACTTC
J gene: TRBJ1-3; V gene: TRBV7-8; clone size: .; D gene: .; CDR3 protein: CASSLGRGGNTIYF; CDR3 DNA: TGTGCCAGCAGCTTAGGCAGGGGTGGAAACACCATATATTTT
J gene: TRBJ2-7; V gene: TRBV27; clone size: .; D gene: .; CDR3 protein: CASSLQGTYEQYF; CDR3 DNA: TGTGCCAGCAGTTTACAGGGCACCTACGAGCAGTACTTC
J gene: TRBJ2-7; V gene: TRBV27; clone size: once; D gene: TRBD1; CDR3 protein: CASSADSTGPPSFYEQYF; CDR3 DNA: TGTGCCAGCAGTGCGGACTCGACAGGGCCCCCGAGTTTTTACGAGCAGTACTTC
J gene: TRBJ2-7; V gene: TRBV28; clone size: .; D gene: TRBD1; CDR3 protein: CASLGQGFYEQYF; CDR3 DNA: TGTGCCAGCCTGGGACAGGGGTTCTACGAGCAGTACTTC
J gene: TRBJ2-7; V gene: TRBV29-1; clone size: .; D gene: .; CDR3 protein: CSVRTTFYEQYF; CDR3 DNA: TGCAGCGTTCGGACTACCTTCTACGAGCAGTACTTC
J gene: TRBJ1-4; V gene: TRBV28; clone size: once; D gene: .; CDR3 protein: CASSLWVGGGNEKLFF; CDR3 DNA: TGTGCCAGCAGTTTATGGGTGGGGGGAGGAAATGAAAAACTGTTTTTT
J gene: TRBJ2-1; V gene: TRBV7-3; clone size: once; D gene: .; CDR3 protein: CASSPAAGSYNEQFF; CDR3 DNA: TGTGCCAGCAGCCCCGCAGCGGGCTCCTACAATGAGCAGTTCTTC
J gene: TRBJ2-7; V gene: TRBV5-5; clone size: .; D gene: TRBD2; CDR3 protein: CASSFPGLDGEQYF; CDR3 DNA: TGTGCCAGCAGCTTCCCGGGACTAGATGGCGAGCAGTACTTC
J gene: TRBJ2-7; V gene: TRBV5-5; clone size: .; D gene: TRBD1; CDR3 protein: CASSALTGIIYEQYF; CDR3 DNA: TGTGCCAGCAGCGCCTTGACAGGGATTATCTACGAGCAGTACTTC
J gene: TRBJ2-2; V gene: TRBV4-2; clone size: .; D gene: .; CDR3 protein: CASSQAGGTPGELFF; CDR3 DNA: TGTGCCAGCAGCCAAGCTGGGGGGACCCCCGGGGAGCTGTTTTTT
J gene: TRBJ2-1; V gene: TRBV21-1; clone size: .; D gene: .; CDR3 protein: CASSKGGTNYNEQFF; CDR3 DNA: TGTGCCAGCAGCAAAGGGGGGACTAACTACAATGAGCAGTTCTTC
J gene: TRBJ1-1; V gene: TRBV6-6; clone size: .; D gene: TRBD1; CDR3 protein: CASSYVGDRGAFF; CDR3 DNA: TGTGCCAGCAGTTATGTGGGGGACAGGGGGGCTTTCTTT
J gene: TRBJ1-1; V gene: TRBV2; clone size: .; D gene: .; CDR3 protein: CASSEGPGGAPFF; CDR3 DNA: TGTGCCAGCAGTGAAGGGCCGGGGGGGGCACCTTTCTTT
J gene: TRBJ2-7; V gene: TRBV28; clone size: .; D gene: .; CDR3 protein: CASSFFRDTHEQYF; CDR3 DNA: TGTGCCAGCAGTTTTTTTCGGGACACCCACGAGCAGTACTTC
J gene: TRBJ2-6; V gene: TRBV27; clone size: .; D gene: .; CDR3 protein: CASSLTVTLSGANVLTF; CDR3 DNA: TGTGCCAGCAGCCTGACAGTGACCCTCTCTGGGGCCAACGTCCTGACTTTC
J gene: TRBJ2-5; V gene: TRBV6-1; clone size: once; D gene: .; CDR3 protein: CASSLKRETQYF; CDR3 DNA: TGTGCCAGCAGCCTGAAGCGGGAGACCCAGTACTTC
J gene: TRBJ1-4; V gene: TRBV6-6; clone size: .; D gene: TRBD1; CDR3 protein: CASSPARGRSNEKLFF; CDR3 DNA: TGTGCCAGCAGTCCCGCCAGGGGGCGTTCAAATGAAAAACTGTTTTTT
J gene: TRBJ2-1; V gene: TRBV10-3; clone size: .; D gene: TRBD2; CDR3 protein: CAISASGYNEQFF; CDR3 DNA: TGTGCCATCAGCGCTAGCGGCTACAATGAGCAGTTCTTC
J gene: TRBJ1-4; V gene: TRBV23-1; clone size: .; D gene: TRBD1; CDR3 protein: CASRLLDRGGSTNEKLFF; CDR3 DNA: TGCGCCAGCAGACTACTGGACAGGGGGGGATCAACTAATGAAAAACTGTTTTTT
J gene: TRBJ2-3; V gene: TRBV28; clone size: .; D gene: .; CDR3 protein: CATGRGWSIDTQYF; CDR3 DNA: TGTGCCACCGGTCGTGGGTGGAGTATAGATACGCAGTATTTT
J gene: TRBJ2-5; V gene: TRBV27; clone size: .; D gene: .; CDR3 protein: CASSAHPGETQYF; CDR3 DNA: TGTGCCAGCAGTGCACACCCCGGGGAGACCCAGTACTTC
J gene: TRBJ1-5; V gene: TRBV2; clone size: .; D gene: TRBD1; CDR3 protein: CASGNRDSNQPQHF; CDR3 DNA: TGTGCCAGCGGGAACCGGGACAGTAATCAGCCCCAGCATTTT
J gene: TRBJ2-3; V gene: TRBV7-2; clone size: .; D gene: .; CDR3 protein: CASSEVARTWSTDTQYF; CDR3 DNA: TGTGCCAGCAGCGAGGTAGCGAGGACTTGGAGCACAGATACGCAGTATTTT
J gene: TRBJ1-4; V gene: TRBV19; clone size: .; D gene: .; CDR3 protein: CASSITATNEKLFF; CDR3 DNA: TGTGCCAGTAGTATCACTGCAACTAATGAAAAACTGTTTTTT
J gene: TRBJ2-5; V gene: TRBV2; clone size: .; D gene: TRBD2; CDR3 protein: CASRIGLAGQETQYF; CDR3 DNA: TGTGCCAGCAGGATCGGACTAGCGGGGCAAGAGACCCAGTACTTC
J gene: TRBJ2-1; V gene: TRBV12-5; clone size: .; D gene: TRBD2; CDR3 protein: CASAREGGRDEQFF; CDR3 DNA: TGTGCTAGTGCCCGGGAGGGCGGCAGGGATGAGCAGTTCTTC
J gene: TRBJ1-1; V gene: TRBV7-3; clone size: .; D gene: .; CDR3 protein: CASSLSGSGETFF; CDR3 DNA: TGTGCCAGCAGCTTATCAGGCTCTGGTGAAACTTTCTTT
J gene: TRBJ2-5; V gene: TRBV4-1; clone size: .; D gene: .; CDR3 protein: CASSQGAQETQYF; CDR3 DNA: TGCGCCAGCAGCCAAGGGGCCCAAGAGACCCAGTACTTC
J gene: TRBJ2-1; V gene: TRBV9; clone size: .; D gene: TRBD1; CDR3 protein: CASSFSGTGSEQFF; CDR3 DNA: TGTGCCAGCAGCTTCTCCGGGACAGGGAGTGAGCAGTTCTTC
J gene: TRBJ1-2; V gene: TRBV27; clone size: .; D gene: TRBD1; CDR3 protein: CASSWTGEYGGYGYTF; CDR3 DNA: TGTGCCAGCAGTTGGACAGGGGAATACGGTGGCTATGGCTACACCTTC
J gene: TRBJ1-2; V gene: TRBV5-1; clone size: .; D gene: .; CDR3 protein: CASSLGEDYGYTF; CDR3 DNA: TGCGCCAGCAGCTTGGGGGAGGACTATGGCTACACCTTC
J gene: TRBJ1-4; V gene: TRBV25-1; clone size: .; D gene: TRBD1; CDR3 protein: CASGGTGGTRTNEKLFF; CDR3 DNA: TGTGCCAGCGGGGGGACAGGGGGAACGAGGACTAATGAAAAACTGTTTTTT
J gene: TRBJ2-1; V gene: TRBV19; clone size: .; D gene: .; CDR3 protein: CASSPRRSSYNEQFF; CDR3 DNA: TGTGCCAGTAGTCCACGACGGAGCTCCTACAATGAGCAGTTCTTC
J gene: TRBJ2-1; V gene: TRBV6-5; clone size: .; D gene: .; CDR3 protein: CASSYSRNEQFF; CDR3 DNA: TGTGCCAGCAGTTACTCCCGCAATGAGCAGTTCTTC
J gene: TRBJ2-5; V gene: TRBV28; clone size: .; D gene: TRBD1; CDR3 protein: CASSPPTDRGQGRYQETQYF; CDR3 DNA: TGTGCCAGCAGTCCACCGACGGACAGGGGGCAAGGGCGGTACCAAGAGACCCAGTACTTC
J gene: TRBJ2-7; V gene: TRBV19; clone size: .; D gene: TRBD1; CDR3 protein: CASSSHFSGQGIEQYF; CDR3 DNA: TGTGCCAGTAGTAGTCACTTCTCCGGACAGGGTATAGAGCAGTACTTC
J gene: TRBJ1-2; V gene: TRBV7-9; clone size: .; D gene: .; CDR3 protein: CASSLAGGGGYTF; CDR3 DNA: TGTGCCAGCAGCTTAGCCGGCGGGGGTGGCTACACCTTC
J gene: TRBJ2-1; V gene: TRBV9; clone size: .; D gene: .; CDR3 protein: CASSVSLETMQFF; CDR3 DNA: TGTGCCAGCAGCGTGAGTTTGGAGACTATGCAGTTCTTC
J gene: TRBJ2-5; V gene: TRBV19; clone size: .; D gene: TRBD2; CDR3 protein: CASSIEGGMGTQYF; CDR3 DNA: TGTGCCAGTAGTATAGAGGGGGGGATGGGGACCCAGTACTTC
J gene: TRBJ1-1; V gene: TRBV6-6; clone size: .; D gene: TRBD1; CDR3 protein: CASIHKGRGQSTEAFF; CDR3 DNA: TGTGCCAGCATCCACAAAGGTAGGGGGCAAAGCACTGAAGCTTTCTTT
J gene: TRBJ2-7; V gene: TRBV5-6; clone size: .; D gene: .; CDR3 protein: CASSFQGQGTHEQYF; CDR3 DNA: TGTGCCAGCAGCTTTCAAGGCCAGGGGACCCACGAGCAGTACTTC
J gene: TRBJ2-5; V gene: TRBV4-1; clone size: .; D gene: TRBD1; CDR3 protein: CASSQVTGGRRETQYF; CDR3 DNA: TGCGCCAGCAGCCAAGTCACAGGGGGCAGGCGGGAGACCCAGTACTTC
J gene: TRBJ2-3; V gene: TRBV25-1; clone size: .; D gene: TRBD1; CDR3 protein: CASSPPDRVPDTQYF; CDR3 DNA: TGTGCCAGCAGTCCACCGGACAGGGTACCAGATACGCAGTATTTT